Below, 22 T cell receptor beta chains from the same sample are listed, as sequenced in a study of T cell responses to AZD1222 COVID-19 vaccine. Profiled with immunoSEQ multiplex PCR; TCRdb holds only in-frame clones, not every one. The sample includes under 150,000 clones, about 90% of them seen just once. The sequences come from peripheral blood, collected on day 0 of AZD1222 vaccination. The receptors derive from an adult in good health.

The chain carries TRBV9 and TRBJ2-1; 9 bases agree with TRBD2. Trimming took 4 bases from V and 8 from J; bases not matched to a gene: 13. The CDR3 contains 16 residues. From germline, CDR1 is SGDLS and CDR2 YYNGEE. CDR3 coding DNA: TGTGCCAGCAGCCCCCCCGGGACTAGCCATAAGGATGAGCAGTTCTTC. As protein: CASSPPGTSHKDEQFF. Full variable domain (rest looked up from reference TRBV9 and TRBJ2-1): DSGVTQTPKHLITATGQRVTLRCSPRSGDLSVYWYQQSLDQGLQFLIQYYNGEERAKGNILERFSAQQFPDLHSELNLSSLELGDSALYFCASSPPGTSHKDEQFFGPGTRLTVL.

CDR3 amino acids: CASSLELGNTIYF. In DNA, the CDR3 is TGTGCCAGCAGCTTAGAACTAGGAAACACCATATATTTT. This sequence joins TRBV11-2 and TRBJ1-3, with D uncertain. CDR1 is SGHAT and CDR2 is FQNNGV in the germline V gene. The V end was cut by 0 bases, the J end by 4 bases, with 4 bases between. CDR3 length equals 13 residues.

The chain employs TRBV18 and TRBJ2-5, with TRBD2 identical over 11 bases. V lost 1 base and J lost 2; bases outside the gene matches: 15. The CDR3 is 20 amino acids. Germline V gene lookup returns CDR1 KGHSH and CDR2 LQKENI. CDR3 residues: CASSPLSGLGTSGFQETQYF. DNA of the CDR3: TGTGCCAGCTCACCACTGTCAGGGCTCGGGACTAGCGGTTTTCAAGAGACCCAGTACTTC.

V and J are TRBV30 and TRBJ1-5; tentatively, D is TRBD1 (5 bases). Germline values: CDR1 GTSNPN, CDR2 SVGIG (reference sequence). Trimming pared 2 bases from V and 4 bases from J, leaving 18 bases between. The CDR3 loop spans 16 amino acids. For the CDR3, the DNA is TGTGCCTGGAGTACAGGCCACAGTTCGACGAATCAGCCCCAGCATTTT. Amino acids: CAWSTGHSSTNQPQHF.

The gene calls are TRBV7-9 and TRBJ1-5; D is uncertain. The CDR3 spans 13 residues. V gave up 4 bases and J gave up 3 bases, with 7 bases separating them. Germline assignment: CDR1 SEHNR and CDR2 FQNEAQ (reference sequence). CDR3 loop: CASSSGDNQPQHF. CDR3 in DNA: TGTGCCAGCAGCTCGGGCGACAATCAGCCCCAGCATTTT.

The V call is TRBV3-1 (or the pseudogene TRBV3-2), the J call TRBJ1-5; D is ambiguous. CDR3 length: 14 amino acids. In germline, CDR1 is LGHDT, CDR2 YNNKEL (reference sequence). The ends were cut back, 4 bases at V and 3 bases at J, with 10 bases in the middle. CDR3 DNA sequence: TGTGCCAGCAGCCGGTACGGGAACAATCAGCCCCAGCATTTT. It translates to CASSRYGNNQPQHF.

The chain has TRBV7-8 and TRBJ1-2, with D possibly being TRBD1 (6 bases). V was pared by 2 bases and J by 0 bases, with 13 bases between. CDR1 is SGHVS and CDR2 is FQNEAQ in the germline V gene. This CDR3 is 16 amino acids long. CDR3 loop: CASSLRRGAANYGYTF. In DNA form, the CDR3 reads TGTGCCAGCAGCTTAAGGCGGGGGGCGGCTAACTATGGCTACACCTTC.

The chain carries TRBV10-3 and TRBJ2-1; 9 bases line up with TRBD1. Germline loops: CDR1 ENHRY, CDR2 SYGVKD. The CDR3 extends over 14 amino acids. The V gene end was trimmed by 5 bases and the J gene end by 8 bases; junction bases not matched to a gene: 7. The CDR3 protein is CAISRDRVSDEQFF. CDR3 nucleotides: TGTGCCATCAGTCGGGACAGGGTGAGCGATGAGCAGTTCTTC.

CDR3 DNA: TGTGCCAGCAGTTACTCGCAAGGCGGGGGAGGGTACGAGCAGTACTTC. It translates to CASSYSQGGGGYEQYF. The chain has TRBV6-5 and TRBJ2-7; 7 nucleotides agree with TRBD2. Germline V gene lookup returns CDR1 MNHEY and CDR2 SVGAGI. The V and J ends lost 0 bases and 4 bases, in that order; junction bases with no gene match: 9. The CDR3 runs to 16 residues.

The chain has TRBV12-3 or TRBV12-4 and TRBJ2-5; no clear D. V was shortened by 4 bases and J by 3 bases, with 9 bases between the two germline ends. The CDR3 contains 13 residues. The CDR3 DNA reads TGTGCCAGCAGTTCGGCTCTTAAAGAGACCCAGTACTTC. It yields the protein CASSSALKETQYF.

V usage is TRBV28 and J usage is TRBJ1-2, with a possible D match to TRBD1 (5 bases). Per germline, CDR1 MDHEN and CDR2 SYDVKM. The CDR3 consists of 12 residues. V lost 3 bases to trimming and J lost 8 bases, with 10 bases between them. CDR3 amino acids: CASSLGPVGYTF. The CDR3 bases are TGTGCCAGCAGTTTGGGACCGGTGGGCTACACCTTC.

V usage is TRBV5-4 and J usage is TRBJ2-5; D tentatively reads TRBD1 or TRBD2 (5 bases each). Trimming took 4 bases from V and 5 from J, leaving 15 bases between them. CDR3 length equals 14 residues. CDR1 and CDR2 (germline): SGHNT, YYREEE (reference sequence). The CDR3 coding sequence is TGTGCCAGCAGCCCCCAGGGTGAGGGCGAGACCCAGTACTTC. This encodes CASSPQGEGETQYF.

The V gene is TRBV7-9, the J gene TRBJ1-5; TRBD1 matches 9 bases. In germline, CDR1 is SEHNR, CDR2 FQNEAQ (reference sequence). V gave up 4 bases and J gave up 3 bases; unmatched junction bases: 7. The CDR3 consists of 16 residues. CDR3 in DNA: TGTGCCAGCAGCTCGAACGACAGGGGGGACAATCAGCCCCAGCATTTT. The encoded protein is CASSSNDRGDNQPQHF.

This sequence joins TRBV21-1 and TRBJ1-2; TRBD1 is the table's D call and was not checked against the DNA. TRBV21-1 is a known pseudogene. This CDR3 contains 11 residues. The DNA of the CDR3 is TGTGCCAGCAGCCCAGGCTTTGGCTACACCTTC. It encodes CASSPGFGYTF.

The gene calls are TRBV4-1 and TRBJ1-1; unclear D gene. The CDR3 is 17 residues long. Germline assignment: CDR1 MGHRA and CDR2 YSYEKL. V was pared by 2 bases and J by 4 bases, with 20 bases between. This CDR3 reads CASSQFTDPSGGTEAFF. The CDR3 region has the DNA TGCGCCAGCAGCCAATTTACGGACCCTTCCGGTGGCACTGAAGCTTTCTTT.

The CDR3 loop is CASSSRTANSPLHF. As DNA, the CDR3 is TGTGCCAGCAGCTCACGGACAGCTAATTCACCCCTCCACTTT. This rearrangement joins TRBV9 to TRBJ1-6; tentatively, D is TRBD1 (6 bases). CDR1 and CDR2 (germline): SGDLS, YYNGEE. V lost 4 bases and J lost 6, with 11 bases in between. The CDR3 length is 14 residues.

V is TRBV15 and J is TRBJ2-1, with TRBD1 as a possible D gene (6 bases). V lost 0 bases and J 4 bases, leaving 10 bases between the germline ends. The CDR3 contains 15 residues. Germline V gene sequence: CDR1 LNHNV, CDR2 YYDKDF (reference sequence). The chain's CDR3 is CATSREGRGYNEQFF. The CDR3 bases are TGTGCCACCAGCAGAGAGGGCAGGGGTTACAATGAGCAGTTCTTC.

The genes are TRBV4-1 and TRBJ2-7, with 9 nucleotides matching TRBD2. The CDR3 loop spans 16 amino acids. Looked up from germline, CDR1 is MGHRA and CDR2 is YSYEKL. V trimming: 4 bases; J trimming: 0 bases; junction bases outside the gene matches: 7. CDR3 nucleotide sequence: TGCGCCAGCAGCCTAAGACTAGCGGTAAGCTCCTACGAGCAGTACTTC. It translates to CASSLRLAVSSYEQYF.

DNA for the CDR3: TGCGCCAGCAGCCAAATGGGTGGACAGTTGTACGAGCAGTACTTC. Translation gives CASSQMGGQLYEQYF. The chain couples TRBV4-3 to TRBJ2-7; D is possibly TRBD1 (6 bases). CDR3 length: 15 amino acids. Trimming took off 2 bases at V and 4 bases at J, with 15 bases between the two ends. CDR1 is LGHNA, CDR2 YSLEER, per germline.

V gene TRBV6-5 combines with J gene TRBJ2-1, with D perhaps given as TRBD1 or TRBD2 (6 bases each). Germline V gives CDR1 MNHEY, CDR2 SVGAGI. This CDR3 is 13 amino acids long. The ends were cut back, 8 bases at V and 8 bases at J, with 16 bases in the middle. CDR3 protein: CASGGQPGDEQFF. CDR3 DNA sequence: TGTGCCAGCGGCGGACAGCCGGGGGATGAGCAGTTCTTC.

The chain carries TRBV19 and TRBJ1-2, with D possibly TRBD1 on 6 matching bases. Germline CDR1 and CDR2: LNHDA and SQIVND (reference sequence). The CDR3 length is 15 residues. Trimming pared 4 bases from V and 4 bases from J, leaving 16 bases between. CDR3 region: CASSNGGRGGYGYTF. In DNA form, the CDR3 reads TGTGCCAGTAGTAATGGGGGCCGGGGAGGCTATGGCTACACCTTC.

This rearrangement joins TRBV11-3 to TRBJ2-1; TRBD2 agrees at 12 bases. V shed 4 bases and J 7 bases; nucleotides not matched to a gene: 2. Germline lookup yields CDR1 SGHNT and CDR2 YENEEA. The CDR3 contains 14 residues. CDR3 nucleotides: TGTGCCAGCAGCTCCGGGACTAGCGGGAATGAGCAGTTCTTC. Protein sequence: CASSSGTSGNEQFF.